The rows below give T cell receptor beta chains drawn from one sample of a study of cytomegalovirus exposure and HLA in healthy donors. Sequenced by immunoSEQ multiplex PCR; TCRdb stores in-frame clones only, minus some. The repertoire holds under 150,000 clones, with around 77% as singletons. Sequenced sample: PBMCs. The receptors derive from a woman aged 30 to 39 in good health and CMV-seropositive. Both conserved end residues are part of each CDR3. D genes are given only for firm matches. The size of a clone is reported for some rows only, either as once, few or many, or as a class for expanded clones.

CDR3nt: TGTGCCAGCAGCTTAGGCGGGAGGGCTTCACCCCTCCACTTT
CDR3aa: CASSLGGRASPLHF
j_gene: TRBJ1-6
abundance: NA
v_gene: TRBV11-2
d_gene: NA

CDR3nt: TGTGCCATCAGTGCTTCTGACAGGGCTGGGGCCAACGTCCTGACTTTC
CDR3aa: CAISASDRAGANVLTF
j_gene: TRBJ2-6
abundance: NA
v_gene: TRBV10-3
d_gene: TRBD1

CDR3nt: TGCGCCAGCAGCTTGGCGGGGGGGACTGAGCAGTTCTTC
CDR3aa: CASSLAGGTEQFF
j_gene: TRBJ2-1
abundance: few
v_gene: TRBV5-1
d_gene: TRBD2

CDR3nt: TGCGCCAGCAGCCAAGAAGGTACCGGCGGAACTAATTCACCCCTCCACTTT
CDR3aa: CASSQEGTGGTNSPLHF
j_gene: TRBJ1-6
abundance: NA
v_gene: TRBV4-1
d_gene: NA

CDR3nt: TGTGCCCGCCCGAGGGACAGGGGATCGGGTGGCTACACCTTC
CDR3aa: CARPRDRGSGGYTF
j_gene: TRBJ1-2
abundance: NA
v_gene: TRBV6-5
d_gene: TRBD1

CDR3nt: TGTGCCAGCAGCCGACTCGGGTATGGCACCATATATTTT
CDR3aa: CASSRLGYGTIYF
j_gene: TRBJ1-3
abundance: NA
v_gene: TRBV5-8
d_gene: NA

CDR3nt: TGTGCCAGCAGCTTAGATAGGGACAGGCACTATGGCTACACCTTC
CDR3aa: CASSLDRDRHYGYTF
j_gene: TRBJ1-2
abundance: NA
v_gene: TRBV11-3
d_gene: TRBD1

CDR3nt: TGCGCCAGCAGCTTGGAATATTCAGGGAACAATGAGCAGTTCTTC
CDR3aa: CASSLEYSGNNEQFF
j_gene: TRBJ2-1
abundance: NA
v_gene: TRBV5-1
d_gene: NA

CDR3nt: TGTGCCATCAGTGAGGGCAGGGTGGCTAATTCACCCCTCCACTTT
CDR3aa: CAISEGRVANSPLHF
j_gene: TRBJ1-6
abundance: once
v_gene: TRBV10-3
d_gene: NA

CDR3nt: TGCAGCGTTGACAGCGGCGGACAGGGCTACCAAGAGACCCAGTACTTC
CDR3aa: CSVDSGGQGYQETQYF
j_gene: TRBJ2-5
abundance: NA
v_gene: TRBV29-1
d_gene: TRBD1

CDR3nt: TGTGCCAGCAGCCTTGTACCGGGACAGGGGCAGGAAAAACTGTTTTTT
CDR3aa: CASSLVPGQGQEKLFF
j_gene: TRBJ1-4
abundance: NA
v_gene: TRBV11-2
d_gene: TRBD1

CDR3nt: TGTGCCAGTCGACAGGGGTCAGAGACCCAGTACTTC
CDR3aa: CASRQGSETQYF
j_gene: TRBJ2-5
abundance: NA
v_gene: TRBV25-1
d_gene: TRBD1

CDR3nt: TGTGCCAGCAGCTCAATAAGAGGAAGGGGAAATTCACCCCTCCACTTT
CDR3aa: CASSSIRGRGNSPLHF
j_gene: TRBJ1-6
abundance: NA
v_gene: TRBV13
d_gene: NA

CDR3nt: TGCGCCAGCAGCTTGGGCTGGGCCATGGATGAGCAGTTCTTC
CDR3aa: CASSLGWAMDEQFF
j_gene: TRBJ2-1
abundance: NA
v_gene: TRBV5-1
d_gene: NA

CDR3nt: TGCAGCGCTACGGGGGGCGCAGGAACCGGGGAGCTGTTTTTT
CDR3aa: CSATGGAGTGELFF
j_gene: TRBJ2-2
abundance: NA
v_gene: TRBV29-1
d_gene: NA

CDR3nt: TGTGCCACCAGCAGAGATTCGGGGATCGAAGGCTACACCTTC
CDR3aa: CATSRDSGIEGYTF
j_gene: TRBJ1-2
abundance: NA
v_gene: TRBV15
d_gene: NA

CDR3nt: TGTGCCAGTAGACCCGAGGGAGCGGGGTACGAGCAGTACTTC
CDR3aa: CASRPEGAGYEQYF
j_gene: TRBJ2-7
abundance: few
v_gene: TRBV19
d_gene: TRBD2

CDR3nt: TGTGCCAGCAGCACTCGGACACTACGGAACACTGAAGCTTTCTTT
CDR3aa: CASSTRTLRNTEAFF
j_gene: TRBJ1-1
abundance: NA
v_gene: TRBV21-1
d_gene: NA

CDR3nt: TGTGCCAGCAGTGACCAGGGCACTCCATCCGAGCAGTACTTC
CDR3aa: CASSDQGTPSEQYF
j_gene: TRBJ2-7
abundance: few
v_gene: TRBV2
d_gene: NA

CDR3nt: TGTGCCTGGAGGCCGGGACAGGGGGTTTGGGAGCAGTACTTC
CDR3aa: CAWRPGQGVWEQYF
j_gene: TRBJ2-7
abundance: NA
v_gene: TRBV30
d_gene: TRBD1

CDR3nt: TGTGCCAGCAGTTACTCAAGACGGGGAATTAACTATGGCTACACCTTC
CDR3aa: CASSYSRRGINYGYTF
j_gene: TRBJ1-2
abundance: NA
v_gene: TRBV6-5
d_gene: NA

CDR3nt: TGCGCCAGCAGCTCAACAGGGTCGGGCACTGAAGCTTTCTTT
CDR3aa: CASSSTGSGTEAFF
j_gene: TRBJ1-1
abundance: NA
v_gene: TRBV5-1
d_gene: NA

CDR3nt: TGTGCCAGTAGTATAGGTGGAGGGATGTCTGGAAACACCATATATTTT
CDR3aa: CASSIGGGMSGNTIYF
j_gene: TRBJ1-3
abundance: NA
v_gene: TRBV19
d_gene: NA

CDR3nt: TGCGCCAGCAGCTTGGTTAGTCCTCAAGAGCAGTACTTC
CDR3aa: CASSLVSPQEQYF
j_gene: TRBJ2-7
abundance: NA
v_gene: TRBV5-1
d_gene: NA

CDR3nt: TGTGCTAGTGGTTTGGAGCTCCAAGAGACCCAGTACTTC
CDR3aa: CASGLELQETQYF
j_gene: TRBJ2-5
abundance: NA
v_gene: TRBV12-5
d_gene: NA